This TCR beta chain derives from a study of CD8 T cells in Susac syndrome. The CDR3 covers 14 residues. V was pared by 6 bases and J by 13 bases, with 24 bases between. Random hexamers primed reverse transcription of about 0.5 to 1 ug RNA. From the immunoSEQ multiplex PCR reads, TCRdb called clonotypes with MiXCR, one entry per CDR3 protein. The sample has roughly 190,000 distinct CDR3 sequences; 93% are singletons. The genes are TRBV23-1 and TRBJ1-1; possible D gene TRBD1, 5 bases. TRBV23-1 is recorded as an ORF, its role being uncertain. This TCR derives from a human donor in good health. Sequenced: CD4+ T cells from PBMCs. The CDR3 reads CASSPGHLSLKLFF. The CDR3 DNA reads TGCGCCAGCAGCCCTGGACACCTTTCACTGAAGCTTTTCTTT.